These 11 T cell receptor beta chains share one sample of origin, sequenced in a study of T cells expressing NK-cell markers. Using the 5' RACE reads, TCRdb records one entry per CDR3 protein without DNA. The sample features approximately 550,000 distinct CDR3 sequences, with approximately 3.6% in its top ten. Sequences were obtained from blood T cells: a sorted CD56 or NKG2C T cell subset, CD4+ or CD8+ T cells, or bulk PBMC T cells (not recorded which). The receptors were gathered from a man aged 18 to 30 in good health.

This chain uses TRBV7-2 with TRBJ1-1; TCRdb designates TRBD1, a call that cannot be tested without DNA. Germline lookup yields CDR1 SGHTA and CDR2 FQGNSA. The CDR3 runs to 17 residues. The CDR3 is CASSLHTGGVMNTEAFF.

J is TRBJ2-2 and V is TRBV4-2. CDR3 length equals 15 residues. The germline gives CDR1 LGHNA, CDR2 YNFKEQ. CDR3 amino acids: CASSQSRQNTGELFF.

This CDR3 is CASSHRTGPRADTQYF. V gene TRBV4-1 combines with J gene TRBJ2-3; the D call from TCRdb, TRBD2, cannot be confirmed without DNA. Germline V lookup: CDR1 MGHRA, CDR2 YSYEKL. This CDR3 has 16 residues.

The CDR3 sequence: CASSATGVAGELFF. The chain is built from TRBV6-1 and TRBJ2-2; as DNA is missing, the TRBD1 call by TCRdb cannot be tested. There are 14 residues in the CDR3. Germline V lookup: CDR1 MNHNS, CDR2 SASEGT.

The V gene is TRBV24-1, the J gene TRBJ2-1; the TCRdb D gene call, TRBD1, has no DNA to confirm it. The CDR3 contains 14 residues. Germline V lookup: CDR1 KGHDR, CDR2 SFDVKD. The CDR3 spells CATRSGQGYSEQFF.

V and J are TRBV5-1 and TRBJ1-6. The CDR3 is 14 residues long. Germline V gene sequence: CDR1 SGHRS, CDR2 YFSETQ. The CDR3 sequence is CASSLDNHNSPLHF.

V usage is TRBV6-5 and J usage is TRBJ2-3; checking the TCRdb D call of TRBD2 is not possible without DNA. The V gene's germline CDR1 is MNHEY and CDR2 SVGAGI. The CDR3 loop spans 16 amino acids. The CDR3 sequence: CASSYSRTKKTDTQYF.

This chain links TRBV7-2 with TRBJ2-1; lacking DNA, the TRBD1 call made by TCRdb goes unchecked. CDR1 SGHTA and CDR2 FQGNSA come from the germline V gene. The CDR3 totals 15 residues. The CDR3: CASSIRDGVFNEQFF.

The CDR3 protein is CASSNMEGRPVGGEQFF. The chain combines TRBV6-2 or TRBV6-3 with TRBJ2-1; TCRdb's D call, TRBD2, is unchecked because there is no DNA. Germline values: CDR1 MNHEY, CDR2 SVGEGT. The CDR3 spans 17 residues.

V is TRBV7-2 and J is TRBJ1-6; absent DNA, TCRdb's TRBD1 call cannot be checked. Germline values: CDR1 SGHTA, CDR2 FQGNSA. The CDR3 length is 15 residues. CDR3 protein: CASSLGQGIGSPLHF. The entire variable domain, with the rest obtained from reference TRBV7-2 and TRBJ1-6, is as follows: GAGVSQSPSNKVTEKGKDVELRCDPISGHTALYWYRQSLGQGLEFLIYFQGNSAPDKSGLPSDRFSAERTGGSVSTLTIQRTQQEDSAVYLCASSLGQGIGSPLHFGNGTRLTVT.

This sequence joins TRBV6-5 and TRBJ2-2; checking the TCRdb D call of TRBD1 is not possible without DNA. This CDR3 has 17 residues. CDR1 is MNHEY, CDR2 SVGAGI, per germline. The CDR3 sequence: CASSYFWGVGNTGELFF.